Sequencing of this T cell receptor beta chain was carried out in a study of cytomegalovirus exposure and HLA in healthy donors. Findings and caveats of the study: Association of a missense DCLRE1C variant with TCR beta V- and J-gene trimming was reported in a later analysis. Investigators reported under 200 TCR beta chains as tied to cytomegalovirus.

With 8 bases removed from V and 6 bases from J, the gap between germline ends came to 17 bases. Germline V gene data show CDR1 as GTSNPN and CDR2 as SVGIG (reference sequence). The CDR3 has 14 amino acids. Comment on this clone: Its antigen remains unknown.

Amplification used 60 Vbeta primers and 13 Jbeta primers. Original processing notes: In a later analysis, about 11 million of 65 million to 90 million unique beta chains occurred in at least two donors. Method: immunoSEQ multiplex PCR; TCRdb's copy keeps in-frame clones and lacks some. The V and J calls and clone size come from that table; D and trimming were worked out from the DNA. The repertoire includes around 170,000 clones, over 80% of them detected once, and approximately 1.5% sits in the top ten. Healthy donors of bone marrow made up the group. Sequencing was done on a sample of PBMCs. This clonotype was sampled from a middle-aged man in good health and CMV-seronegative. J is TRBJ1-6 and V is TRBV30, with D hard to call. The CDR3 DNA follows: TGTGCCGCCCTAGAGGGTGCCATTAATTCACCCCTCCACTTT. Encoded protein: CAALEGAINSPLHF.